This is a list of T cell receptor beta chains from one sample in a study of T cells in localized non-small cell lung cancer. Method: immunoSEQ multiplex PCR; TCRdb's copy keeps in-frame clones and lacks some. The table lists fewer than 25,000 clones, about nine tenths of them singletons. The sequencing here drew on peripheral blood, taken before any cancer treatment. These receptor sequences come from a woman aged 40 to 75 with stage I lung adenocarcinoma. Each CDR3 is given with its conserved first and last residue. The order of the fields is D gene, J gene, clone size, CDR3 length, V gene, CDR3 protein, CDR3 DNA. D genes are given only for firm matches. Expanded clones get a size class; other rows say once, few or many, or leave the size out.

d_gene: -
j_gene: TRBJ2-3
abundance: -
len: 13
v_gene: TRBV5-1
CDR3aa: CASRGRQGDTQYF
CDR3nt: TGCGCCAGCCGCGGGCGGCAAGGGGATACGCAGTATTTT

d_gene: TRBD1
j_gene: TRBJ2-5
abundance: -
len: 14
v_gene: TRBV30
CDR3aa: CAWRQGAQRETQYF
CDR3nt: TGTGCCTGGAGACAGGGGGCTCAGAGAGAGACCCAGTACTTC

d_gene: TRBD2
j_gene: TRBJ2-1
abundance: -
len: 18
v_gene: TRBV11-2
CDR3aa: CASSLTKKWRERDNEQFF
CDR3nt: TGTGCCAGCAGCTTAACTAAAAAGTGGCGGGAGAGGGACAATGAGCAGTTCTTC

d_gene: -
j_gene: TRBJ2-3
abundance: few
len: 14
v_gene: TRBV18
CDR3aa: CASSPPPTVDTQYF
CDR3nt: TGTGCCAGCTCACCACCCCCTACAGTTGATACGCAGTATTTT

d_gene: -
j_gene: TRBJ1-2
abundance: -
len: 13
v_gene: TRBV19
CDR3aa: CASSSREGYGYTF
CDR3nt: TGTGCCAGTAGTAGCAGGGAAGGCTATGGCTACACCTTC

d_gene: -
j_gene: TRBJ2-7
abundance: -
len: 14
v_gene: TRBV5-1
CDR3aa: CASSSMGRIYEQYF
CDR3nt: TGCGCCAGCAGCTCCATGGGCAGAATCTACGAGCAGTACTTC

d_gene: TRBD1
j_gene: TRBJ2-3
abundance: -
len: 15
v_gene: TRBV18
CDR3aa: CASVSTGIPTDTQYF
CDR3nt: TGTGCCAGCGTCTCGACAGGGATTCCGACAGATACGCAGTATTTT

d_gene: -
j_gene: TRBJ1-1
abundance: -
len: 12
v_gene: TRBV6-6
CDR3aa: CATSNRQNEAFF
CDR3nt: TGTGCCACCTCAAACCGACAGAATGAAGCTTTCTTT

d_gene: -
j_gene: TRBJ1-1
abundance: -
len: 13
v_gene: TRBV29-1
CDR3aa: CSVAGQPNTEAFF
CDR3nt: TGCAGCGTTGCTGGACAGCCGAACACTGAAGCTTTCTTT

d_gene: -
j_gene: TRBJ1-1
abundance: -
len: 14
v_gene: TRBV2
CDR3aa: CASSDRTLGTEAFF
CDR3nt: TGTGCCAGCAGTGACCGCACACTCGGCACTGAAGCTTTCTTT

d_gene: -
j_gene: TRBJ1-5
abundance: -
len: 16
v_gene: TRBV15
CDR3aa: CATSRGTGGSNQPQHF
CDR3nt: TGTGCCACCAGCAGAGGTACGGGGGGGAGCAATCAGCCCCAGCATTTT

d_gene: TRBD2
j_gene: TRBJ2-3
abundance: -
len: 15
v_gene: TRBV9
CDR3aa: CASSVDGRAADTQYF
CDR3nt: TGTGCCAGCAGCGTAGACGGGAGGGCCGCAGATACGCAGTATTTT

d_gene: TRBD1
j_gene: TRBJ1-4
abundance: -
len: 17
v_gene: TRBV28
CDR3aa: CASSLWDRGRPNEKLFF
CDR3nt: TGTGCCAGCAGTTTATGGGACAGGGGGCGCCCGAATGAAAAACTGTTTTTT

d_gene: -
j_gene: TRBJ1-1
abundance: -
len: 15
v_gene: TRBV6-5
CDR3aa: CASKGSRGMNTEAFF
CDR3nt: TGTGCCAGCAAGGGTTCGAGGGGGATGAACACTGAAGCTTTCTTT

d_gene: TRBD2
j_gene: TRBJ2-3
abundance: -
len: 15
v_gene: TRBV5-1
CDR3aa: CASSLASGSIDTQYF
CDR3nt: TGCGCCAGCAGCTTGGCTAGCGGGAGTATAGATACGCAGTATTTT

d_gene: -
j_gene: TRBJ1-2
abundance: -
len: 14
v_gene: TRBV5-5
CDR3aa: CASSLAPENYGYTF
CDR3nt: TGTGCCAGCAGCTTGGCCCCAGAGAACTATGGCTACACCTTC

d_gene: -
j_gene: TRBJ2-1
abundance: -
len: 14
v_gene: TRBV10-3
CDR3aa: CAIRSGTHYNEQFF
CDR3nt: TGTGCCATCAGGAGCGGCACCCACTACAATGAGCAGTTCTTC

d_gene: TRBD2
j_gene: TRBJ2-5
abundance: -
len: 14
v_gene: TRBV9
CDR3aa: CASSVDTSGASQYF
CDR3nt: TGTGCCAGCAGCGTAGATACTAGCGGTGCTTCCCAGTACTTC

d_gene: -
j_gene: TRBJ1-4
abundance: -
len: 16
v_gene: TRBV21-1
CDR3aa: CASSKAIRDSKGQLFF
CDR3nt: TGTGCCAGCAGCAAAGCGATAAGGGACAGTAAGGGACAACTGTTTTTT

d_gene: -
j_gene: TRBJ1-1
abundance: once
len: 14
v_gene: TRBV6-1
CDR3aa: CASRQTWMNTEAFF
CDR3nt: TGTGCCAGCAGACAGACGTGGATGAACACTGAAGCTTTCTTT

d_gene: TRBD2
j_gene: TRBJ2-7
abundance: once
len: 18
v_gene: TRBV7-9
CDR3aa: CASSLLAGGPSRVYEQYF
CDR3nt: TGTGCCAGCAGCTTACTAGCGGGAGGGCCTTCTAGGGTCTACGAGCAGTACTTC

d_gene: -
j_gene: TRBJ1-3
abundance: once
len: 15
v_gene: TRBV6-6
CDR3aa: CASSPGLLAGNTIYF
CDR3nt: TGTGCCAGCAGTCCCGGACTGCTTGCTGGAAACACCATATATTTT

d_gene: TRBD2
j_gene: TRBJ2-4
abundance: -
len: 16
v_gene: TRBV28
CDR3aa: CASSFGTSGTKNIQYF
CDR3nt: TGTGCCAGCAGCTTTGGGACTAGCGGGACTAAAAACATTCAGTACTTC

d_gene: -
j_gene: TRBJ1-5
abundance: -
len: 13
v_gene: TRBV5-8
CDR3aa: CASSSISNQPQHF
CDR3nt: TGTGCCAGCAGCTCTATCAGCAATCAGCCCCAGCATTTT

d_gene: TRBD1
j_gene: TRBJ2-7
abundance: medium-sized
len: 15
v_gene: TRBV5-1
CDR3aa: CASSVPTGPNYEQYF
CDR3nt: TGCGCCAGCAGCGTACCGACAGGGCCTAACTACGAGCAGTACTTC

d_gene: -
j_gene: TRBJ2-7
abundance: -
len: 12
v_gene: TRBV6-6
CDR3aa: CASSPGLYEQYF
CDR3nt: TGTGCCAGCAGCCCCGGCCTCTACGAGCAGTACTTC

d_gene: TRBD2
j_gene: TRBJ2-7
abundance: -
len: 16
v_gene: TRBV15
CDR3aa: CATSRGTAGGEYEQYF
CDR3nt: TGTGCCACCAGCAGAGGAACAGCGGGAGGAGAGTACGAGCAGTACTTC

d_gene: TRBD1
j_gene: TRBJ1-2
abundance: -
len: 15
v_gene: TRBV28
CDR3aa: CASWGWTGGIYGYTF
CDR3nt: TGTGCCAGCTGGGGGTGGACAGGGGGCATCTATGGCTACACCTTC

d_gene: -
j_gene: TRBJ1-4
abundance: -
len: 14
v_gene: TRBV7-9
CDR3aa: CASSLRGNNEKLFF
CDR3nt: TGTGCCAGCAGCTTAAGGGGAAATAATGAAAAACTGTTTTTT